One and the same sample provided the 11 T cell receptor beta chains below, sequenced in a study of shared clonotypes between healthy human individuals. Assay: immunoSEQ multiplex PCR; the TCRdb copy retains only in-frame clones and omits some. The sample records about 470,000 clones, roughly 77% being singletons. Sequencing was performed on PBMCs. These receptors were collected from a woman in her 40s in good health. Some clones in this sample may be carry-over from other donors' samples.

J is TRBJ1-2 and V is TRBV7-3; 9 nucleotides match TRBD1. The CDR3 contains 14 residues. V shed 5 bases and J 6 bases; nucleotides not matched to a gene: 7. CDR1 SGHTA and CDR2 FQGTGA come from the germline V gene. CDR3 sequence (DNA): TGTGCCAGCAGCCCCACGGGACAGGGTAATGGCTACACCTTC. This gives the protein CASSPTGQGNGYTF.

J is TRBJ2-7 and V is TRBV9; TRBD1 is a possible D gene (6 bases). The germline CDR1 and CDR2 sequences are SGDLS and YYNGEE. Trimming removed 0 bases at V and 3 bases at J, with 10 bases between. The CDR3 loop spans 14 amino acids. The CDR3 DNA sequence: TGTGCCAGCAGCGTAGAGGGGACATTCTACGAGCAGTACTTC. Translating gives CASSVEGTFYEQYF.

This sequence joins TRBV5-1 and TRBJ2-5, with 8 bases lining up with TRBD2. With 3 bases clipped from V and 1 base from J, the junction kept 2 bases outside the gene matches. The CDR3 length is 14 residues. Per germline, CDR1 SGHRS and CDR2 YFSETQ. The CDR3 protein is CASSSGGVQETQYF. CDR3 nucleotide sequence: TGCGCCAGCAGCTCCGGGGGGGTCCAAGAGACCCAGTACTTC. The whole variable domain, filled in from reference TRBV5-1 and TRBJ2-5, reads KAGVTQTPRYLIKTRGQQVTLSCSPISGHRSVSWYQQTPGQGLQFLFEYFSETQRNKGNFPGRFSGRQFSNSRSEMNVSTLELGDSALYLCASSSGGVQETQYFGPGTRLLVL.

This clone turned up a few times. The chain is built from TRBV5-1 and TRBJ2-5; 12 bases agree with TRBD1. This CDR3 region has 14 residues. Germline V gene lookup returns CDR1 SGHRS and CDR2 YFSETQ. V lost 2 bases, J lost 11 bases, and 7 bases stayed unmatched. CDR3 protein: CASSFSGQGASQYF. The DNA for the CDR3 is TGCGCCAGCAGCTTTTCGGGACAGGGGGCATCTCAGTACTTC.

V and J are TRBV18 and TRBJ1-5; 8 nucleotides match TRBD1. V shed 1 base, J shed 3 bases, and the junction held 5 bases outside the gene matches. The germline CDR1 and CDR2 sequences are KGHSH and LQKENI. The CDR3 runs to 16 residues. The CDR3 reads CASSPQQGVNNQPQHF. DNA of the CDR3: TGTGCCAGCTCACCACAACAGGGGGTAAACAATCAGCCCCAGCATTTT.

This chain uses TRBV6-1 with TRBJ2-7, with TRBD2 as a possible D gene (6 bases). CDR3 length equals 15 residues. V was clipped by 7 bases and J by 5 bases, with 21 bases between them. In germline, CDR1 is MNHNS, CDR2 SASEGT. The CDR3 nucleotides read TGTGCCAGCACTGGAAGGCCATTAGCGGCTGACGAGCAGTACTTC. Its translation is CASTGRPLAADEQYF.

This sequence joins TRBV5-6 and TRBJ1-1, with D hard to call. The V end lost 2 bases, the J end lost 0 bases, and 11 bases lay between the germline ends. This CDR3 is 15 amino acids long. From germline, CDR1 is SGHDT and CDR2 YYEEEE. The CDR3 DNA reads as TGTGCCAGCAGCTTAGGCCGACACATGAACACTGAAGCTTTCTTT. This translates into CASSLGRHMNTEAFF.

The chain carries TRBV27 and TRBJ2-1; D is unresolved. The CDR3 is 13 residues long. V shed 9 bases and J shed 0 bases, with 9 bases lying between them. Germline V gives CDR1 MNHEY, CDR2 SMNVEV (reference sequence). The CDR3 DNA reads TGTGCCAGGACTTTGGCCTCCTACAATGAGCAGTTCTTC. Protein sequence: CARTLASYNEQFF.

The J gene is TRBJ1-6, the V gene TRBV6-1, with no clear D. The CDR3 is 15 residues long. Germline loops: CDR1 MNHNS, CDR2 SASEGT. V dropped 0 bases and J dropped 8 bases, with 11 bases sitting between them. CDR3 sequence: CASSEAPGIDSPLHF. CDR3 nucleotides: TGTGCCAGCAGTGAAGCGCCGGGGATTGATTCACCCCTCCACTTT.

The chain recombines TRBV7-6 with TRBJ2-7, with 7 bases that match TRBD2. V dropped 5 bases and J dropped 7; count of bases not matched to a gene: 8. The CDR3 covers 13 residues. The germline V gene has CDR1 SGHVS and CDR2 FNYEAQ. In DNA, the CDR3 is TGTGCCAGCAGCCCGGGACTACTGGGGGAGCAGTACTTC. Translated, it gives CASSPGLLGEQYF.

The chain employs TRBV10-3 and TRBJ1-5, with TRBD1 matching over 8 bases. The CDR3 runs 17 residues. V dropped 2 bases and J dropped 2; count of bases not matched to a gene: 8. CDR1 and CDR2 (germline): ENHRY, SYGVKD. The CDR3 nucleotides are TGTGCCATCAGTGAGGGAAGGACAGGGAGGGGCAATCAGCCCCAGCATTTT. Translated: CAISEGRTGRGNQPQHF.